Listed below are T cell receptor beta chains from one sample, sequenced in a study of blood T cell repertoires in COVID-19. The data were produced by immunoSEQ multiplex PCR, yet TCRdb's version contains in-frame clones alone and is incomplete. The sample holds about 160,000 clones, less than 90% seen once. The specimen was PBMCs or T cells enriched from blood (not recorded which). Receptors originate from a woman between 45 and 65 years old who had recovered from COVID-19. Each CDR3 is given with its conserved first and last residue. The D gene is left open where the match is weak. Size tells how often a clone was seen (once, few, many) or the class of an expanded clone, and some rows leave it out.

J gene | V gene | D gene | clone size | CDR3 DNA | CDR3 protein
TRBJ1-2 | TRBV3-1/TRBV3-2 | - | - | TGTGCCAGCAGCCAAGATCGGCGTCAGTCCGAGAGGTTC | CASSQDRRQSERF
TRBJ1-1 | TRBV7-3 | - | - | TGTGCCAGCAGCCCCCGAGGGGGAGTCACTGAAGCTTTCTTT | CASSPRGGVTEAFF
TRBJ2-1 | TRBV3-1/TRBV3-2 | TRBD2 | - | TGTGCCAGCAGCCAAGGGACTAGCGGCAATGAGCAGTTCTTC | CASSQGTSGNEQFF
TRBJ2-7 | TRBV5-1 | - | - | TGCGCCAGCAGCCCGGACGGGACCTACGAGCAGTACTTC | CASSPDGTYEQYF
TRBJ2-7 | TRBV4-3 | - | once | TGCGCCAGCAGCCAATCCCCTGACAGCTCCTACGAGCAGTACTTC | CASSQSPDSSYEQYF
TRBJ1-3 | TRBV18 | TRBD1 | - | TGTGCCAGCTCACCCACGACAGGGGGCACCTCTGGAAACACCATATATTTT | CASSPTTGGTSGNTIYF
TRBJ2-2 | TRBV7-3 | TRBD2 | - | TGTGCCAGCAGCTTAGGACTAGTAGGAACCGGGGAGCTGTTTTTT | CASSLGLVGTGELFF
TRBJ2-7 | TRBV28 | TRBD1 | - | TGTGCCAGCGGAAGCTGGACAGGGGACTACGAGCAGTACTTC | CASGSWTGDYEQYF
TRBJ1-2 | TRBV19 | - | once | TGTGCCAGTAGTCACCCGGAGGGGAGGGTGGACTATGGCTACACCTTC | CASSHPEGRVDYGYTF
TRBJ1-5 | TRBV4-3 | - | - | TGCGCCAGCAGCCAAGAAGAAGGAGGCAATCAGCCCCAGCATTTT | CASSQEEGGNQPQHF
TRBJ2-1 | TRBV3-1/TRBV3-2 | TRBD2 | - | TGTGCCAGCAGCCAAGAGTCTAGCGGGGTTTACAATGAGCAGTTCTTC | CASSQESSGVYNEQFF
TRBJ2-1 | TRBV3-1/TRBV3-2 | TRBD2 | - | TGTGCCAGCAGCCAACTAGCGGGGAGCTCCTACAATGAGCAGTTCTTC | CASSQLAGSSYNEQFF
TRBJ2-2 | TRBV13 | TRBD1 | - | TGTGCCAGCAGCTCCCGGGACAGGAACACCGGGGAGCTGTTTTTT | CASSSRDRNTGELFF
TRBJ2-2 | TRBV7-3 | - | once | TGTGCCAGCAGCTTAAGAACAGCTGCGAACACCGGGGAGCTGTTTTTT | CASSLRTAANTGELFF
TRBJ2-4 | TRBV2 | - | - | TGTGCCAGCAGTTCACAGACAGGTCCCTGGGACATTCAGTACTTC | CASSSQTGPWDIQYF
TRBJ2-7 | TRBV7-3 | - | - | TGTGCCAGCAGCTTAAATGGCGGACAGCCAACCTACGAGCAGTACTTC | CASSLNGGQPTYEQYF
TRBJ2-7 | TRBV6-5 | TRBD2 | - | TGTGCCAGCAGTTACTCAGCGGGGACCTCCTACGAGCAGTACTTC | CASSYSAGTSYEQYF
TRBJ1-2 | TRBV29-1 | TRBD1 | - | TGCAGCGTTGACAGGGACAGGGGAGGTTGCACCTTC | CSVDRDRGGCTF
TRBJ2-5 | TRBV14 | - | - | TGTGCCAGCAGCCAAGATCGGTACCAAGAGACCCAGTACTTC | CASSQDRYQETQYF
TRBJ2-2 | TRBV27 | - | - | TGTGCCAGCAGCACGATAGCCGGGGAGCTGTTTTTT | CASSTIAGELFF
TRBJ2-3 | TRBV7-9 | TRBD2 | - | TGTGCCAGCAGCTTAGAAAGGGTAGCGGGAACGTATTTT | CASSLERVAGTYF
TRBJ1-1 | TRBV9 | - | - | TGTGCCAGCAGTAAAATGAACACTGAAGCTTTCTTT | CASSKMNTEAFF
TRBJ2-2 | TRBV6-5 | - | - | TGTGCCCACGAGGGCACCGGGGAGCTGTTTTTT | CAHEGTGELFF
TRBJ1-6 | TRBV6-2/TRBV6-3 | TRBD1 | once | TGTGCCAGCAGTAGCGGACAGGGGCTAAATTCACCCCTCCACTTT | CASSSGQGLNSPLHF
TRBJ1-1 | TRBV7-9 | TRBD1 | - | TGTGCCAGCAGCGGAGGGACAGAGCGCGGGAACACTGAAGCTTTCTTT | CASSGGTERGNTEAFF
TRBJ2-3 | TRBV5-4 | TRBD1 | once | TGTGCCAGCAGCTGGACAGGGGGCGCGCAAGGAGATACGCAGTATTTT | CASSWTGGAQGDTQYF
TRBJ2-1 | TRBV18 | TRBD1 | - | TGTGCCAGCTCACCGGGACAGGGGGCTAACAATGAGCAGTTCTTC | CASSPGQGANNEQFF
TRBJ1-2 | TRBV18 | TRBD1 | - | TGTGCCAGCTCACCACGCCAGGGGGCCCGCCTCTTCTATGGCTACACCTTC | CASSPRQGARLFYGYTF
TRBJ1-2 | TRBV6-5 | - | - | TGTGCCAGCAGTTACATCGGGTTTAACTATGGCTACACCTTC | CASSYIGFNYGYTF
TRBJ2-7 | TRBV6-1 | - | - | TGTGCCAGCAGTGAAATGAGGGTGGTGGGTTACGAGCAGTACTTC | CASSEMRVVGYEQYF
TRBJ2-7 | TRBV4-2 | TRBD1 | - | TGTGCCAGCAGCCAAGAGGGACAGGGGAGTGGGGAGCAGTACTTC | CASSQEGQGSGEQYF
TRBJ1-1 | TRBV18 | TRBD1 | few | TGTGCCAGCTCACCAATACAGGGGAGCACTGAAGCTTTCTTT | CASSPIQGSTEAFF
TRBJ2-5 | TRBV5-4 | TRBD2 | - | TGTGCCAGCAGTCGTAGCGGGGTCCCCCAGGAGACCCAGTACTTC | CASSRSGVPQETQYF
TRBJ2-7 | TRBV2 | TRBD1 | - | TGTGCCAGCAGGGGACAGGGAGGTACCTACGAGCAGTACTTC | CASRGQGGTYEQYF
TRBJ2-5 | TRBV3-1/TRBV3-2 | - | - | TGTGCCAGCAGCCAAGAAGTCGGGTTCCAAGAGACCCAGTACTTC | CASSQEVGFQETQYF
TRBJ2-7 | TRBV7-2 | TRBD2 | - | TGTGCCAGCAGCTTAACAGCACTAGCGGGGGGTTACGAGCAGTACTTC | CASSLTALAGGYEQYF
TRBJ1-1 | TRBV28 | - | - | TGTGCCAGCAGTTTTCTACTAACTGAAGCTTTCTTT | CASSFLLTEAFF
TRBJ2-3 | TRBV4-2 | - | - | TGTGCCAGCAGCCAAGCAATTGGGGGCGAAGTCACAGATACGCAGTATTTT | CASSQAIGGEVTDTQYF
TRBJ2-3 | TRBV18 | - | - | TGTGCCAGCTCGCCCCGGGTTATCACAGATACGCAGTATTTT | CASSPRVITDTQYF
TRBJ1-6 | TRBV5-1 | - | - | TGCGCCAGCAGTTTAGGAGGGGCCGCTAATTCACCCCTCCACTTT | CASSLGGAANSPLHF
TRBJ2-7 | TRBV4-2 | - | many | TGTGCCAGCAGCCAAGCTCCGTCGGGATACGAGCAGTACTTC | CASSQAPSGYEQYF
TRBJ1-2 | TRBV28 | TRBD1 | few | TGTGCCAGCAGTTCCCAGGGGGATGGCTACACCTTC | CASSSQGDGYTF
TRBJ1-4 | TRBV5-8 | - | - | TGTGCCAGCAGCTTGTCAGGGAAGACGACTAATGAAAAACTGTTTTTT | CASSLSGKTTNEKLFF
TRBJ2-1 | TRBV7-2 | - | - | TGTGCCAGCAGCCCCGCGACTAGTTTCTACAATGAGCAGTTCTTC | CASSPATSFYNEQFF
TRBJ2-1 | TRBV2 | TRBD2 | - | TGTGCCAGCAGTGAAATGCTAGCGGGAGACAATGAGCAGTTCTTC | CASSEMLAGDNEQFF